The source of this T cell receptor (beta chain) is a study of resident and recirculating memory T cells in vitiligo. Germline lookup yields CDR1 PRHDT and CDR2 FYEKMQ (reference sequence). The CDR3 contains 13 residues. Trimming removed 3 bases at V and 0 bases at J, with 6 bases between. The repertoire was sequenced with immunoSEQ multiplex PCR; TCRdb's copy has only in-frame clones and lacks some. This sample carries around 70,000 clones, roughly nine tenths of them seen once, and the ten largest clones take roughly 5%. The receptor was isolated from a male donor with vitiligo. Sequenced input: blood. The J gene is TRBJ2-7, the V gene TRBV13, with unresolved D. Here the CDR3 reads CASSFYSSYEQYF. In DNA, the CDR3 is TGTGCCAGCAGCTTCTACAGCTCCTACGAGCAGTACTTC. Drawing the rest from reference TRBV13 and TRBJ2-7, the complete variable domain is AAGVIQSPRHLIKEKRETATLKCYPIPRHDTVYWYQQGPGQDPQFLISFYEKMQSDKGSIPDRFSAQQFSDYHSELNMSSLELGDSALYFCASSFYSSYEQYFGPGTRLTVT.